This T cell receptor beta chain comes out of a study of early T cells in non-severe SARS-CoV-2 infection. Study-wide context: The study sequenced bulk RNA from unsorted whole blood, with chains unpaired.

The CDR3 consists of 16 residues. The germline CDR1 and CDR2 sequences are PRHDT and FYEKMQ (reference sequence). Trimming removed 4 bases from V and 4 bases from J; junction bases left unmatched: 3. TCRdb recomputed calls from the 5' RACE reads with MiXCR, one row per CDR3 protein. The table lists 45,000 to 65,000 distinct CDR3 sequences, around 10% of them singletons. Specimen: whole blood, collected at baseline. The origin of this receptor is an adult who was a healthcare worker with PCR-confirmed SARS-CoV-2 infection or an uninfected control (not recorded which). The rearrangement uses TRBV13 and TRBJ2-1; TRBD2 agrees at 14 bases. The CDR3 here is CASSSRLAGGYNEQFF. In nucleotides, the CDR3 is TGTGCCAGCAGCTCACGACTAGCGGGAGGGTACAATGAGCAGTTCTTC.